This passage covers 5 T cell receptor beta chains from one sample sequenced in a study of regulatory T cells in long-lasting Graves disease. Time point specified: newly diagnosed GD, antithyroid drugs for less than 3 months. Following extraction of RNA from PBMCs, that RNA was used to make the TCR library. Library construction for TCR beta used iRepertoire HTBI primers and Arm-PCR of CDR3 regions. Each CDR3 protein gets one entry after TCRdb re-called the multiplex PCR reads with MiXCR. In the table there are over 300,000 distinct CDR3 sequences, 15% to 17% of which are singletons. The source was peripheral blood mononuclear cells (PBMCs), collected at new diagnosis, from a patient treated with antithyroid drugs. All receptors derive from a female donor with Graves disease.

There are a few counts of this clonotype. The chain recombines TRBV12-3 or TRBV12-4 with TRBJ2-1, with D perhaps assigned TRBD1 or TRBD2 (6 bases each). V was shortened by 7 bases and J by 9 bases, with 13 bases between the two germline ends. The CDR3 is 12 amino acids. CDR3: CASKGGRGEQFF. CDR3 nucleotide sequence: TGTGCCAGCAAGGGGGGCAGGGGTGAGCAGTTCTTC.

This clonotype was observed many times. The chain couples TRBV2 to TRBJ2-3; D may be TRBD1 (6 bases). Germline CDR1 SNHLY, CDR2 FYNNEI. Trimming removed 1 base from V and 3 bases from J, with 14 bases in between. The CDR3 sequence is 16 residues long. CDR3 DNA: TGTGCCAGCAGTGAAGGCACACAGGGTATTACAGATACGCAGTATTTT. This encodes CASSEGTQGITDTQYF.

This clonotype has ten or more counts. The chain recombines TRBV7-9 with TRBJ2-3; possible D gene TRBD2, 5 bases. This CDR3 comprises 14 residues. Trimming took off 0 bases at V and 5 bases at J, with 9 bases between the two ends. Germline CDR1 reads SEHNR; CDR2 reads FQNEAQ (reference sequence). The CDR3 coding sequence is TGTGCCAGCAGCTTAGCGAGGGAAGGAGATACGCAGTATTTT. Residues: CASSLAREGDTQYF.

This clonotype has a count of ten or more. The V call is TRBV19, the J call TRBJ2-1; a possible D gene is TRBD1 (6 bases). Germline V lookup: CDR1 LNHDA, CDR2 SQIVND (reference sequence). Between the trimmed V and J ends, which lost 4 bases and 0 bases, there was a span of 13 bases. This CDR3 has 16 amino acids. The CDR3 sequence: CASSRSGHASYNEQFF. CDR3 DNA sequence: TGTGCCAGTAGTAGGTCGGGACATGCCTCCTACAATGAGCAGTTCTTC. Drawing the rest from reference TRBV19 and TRBJ2-1, the complete variable domain is DGGITQSPKYLFRKEGQNVTLSCEQNLNHDAMYWYRQDPGQGLRLIYYSQIVNDFQKGDIAEGYSVSREKKESFPLTVTSAQKNPTAFYLCASSRSGHASYNEQFFGPGTRLTVL.

This clonotype was recorded many times. The rearrangement joins TRBV7-9 to TRBJ2-1, with 7 bases aligning to TRBD2. The CDR3 is 15 residues long. V was pared by 6 bases and J by 7 bases, with 12 bases of the junction left unmatched. Looked up from germline, CDR1 is SEHNR and CDR2 is FQNEAQ (reference sequence). CDR3 in amino acids: CASRLNARGENEQFF. CDR3 coding DNA: TGTGCCAGCAGACTGAATGCTCGGGGGGAGAATGAGCAGTTCTTC.